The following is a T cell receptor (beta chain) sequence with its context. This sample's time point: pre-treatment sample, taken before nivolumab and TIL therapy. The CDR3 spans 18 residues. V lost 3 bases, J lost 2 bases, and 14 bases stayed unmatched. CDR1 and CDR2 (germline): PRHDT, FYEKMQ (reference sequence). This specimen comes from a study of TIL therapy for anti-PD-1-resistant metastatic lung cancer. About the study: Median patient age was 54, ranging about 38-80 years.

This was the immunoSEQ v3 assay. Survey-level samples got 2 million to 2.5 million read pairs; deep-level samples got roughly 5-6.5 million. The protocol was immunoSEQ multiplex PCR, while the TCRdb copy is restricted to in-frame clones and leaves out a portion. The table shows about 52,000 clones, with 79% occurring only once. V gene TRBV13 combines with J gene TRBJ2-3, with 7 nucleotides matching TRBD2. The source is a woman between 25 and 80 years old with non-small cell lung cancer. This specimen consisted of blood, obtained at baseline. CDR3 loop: CASSLLEAGRGFTDTQYF. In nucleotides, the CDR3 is TGTGCCAGCAGCTTGTTGGAAGCGGGACGAGGGTTCACAGATACGCAGTATTTT. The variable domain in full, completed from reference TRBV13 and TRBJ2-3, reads AAGVIQSPRHLIKEKRETATLKCYPIPRHDTVYWYQQGPGQDPQFLISFYEKMQSDKGSIPDRFSAQQFSDYHSELNMSSLELGDSALYFCASSLLEAGRGFTDTQYFGPGTRLTVL.